Listed below are T cell receptor beta chains from one sample, sequenced in a study of T cell responses to AZD1222 COVID-19 vaccine. Profiling relied on immunoSEQ multiplex PCR, and the TCRdb table lists in-frame clones only, not all of them. The data show over 85,000 clones, roughly 92% seen once. The sample here was peripheral blood, taken on day 0 of AZD1222 vaccination. The receptor source for this set is an adult in good health. Each CDR3 is given with its conserved first and last residue. D genes are given only for firm matches. Size is omitted from some rows. Given values are once, few, many or a class for expanded clones.

J gene: TRBJ1-3; D gene: .; V gene: TRBV30; CDR3 length: 12; clone size: .; CDR3 DNA: TGTGCCTGGTCGGGATCTGGAAACACCATATATTTT; CDR3 protein: CAWSGSGNTIYF
J gene: TRBJ1-1; D gene: TRBD1; V gene: TRBV19; CDR3 length: 14; clone size: .; CDR3 DNA: TGTGCCAGTAGGTGGGACAGGGGAGGCACTGAAGCTTTCTTT; CDR3 protein: CASRWDRGGTEAFF
J gene: TRBJ1-1; D gene: .; V gene: TRBV19; CDR3 length: 13; clone size: once; CDR3 DNA: TGTGCCAGTACTCTAGGGGTAGACACTGAAGCTTTCTTT; CDR3 protein: CASTLGVDTEAFF
J gene: TRBJ1-4; D gene: .; V gene: TRBV9; CDR3 length: 14; clone size: .; CDR3 DNA: TGTGCCAGCAGCGCTCCGGACGGGAATGAAAAACTGTTTTTT; CDR3 protein: CASSAPDGNEKLFF
J gene: TRBJ1-5; D gene: .; V gene: TRBV30; CDR3 length: 13; clone size: .; CDR3 DNA: TGTGCCTGGAGTGTAGAACCAGCTGAGCCCCAGCATTTT; CDR3 protein: CAWSVEPAEPQHF
J gene: TRBJ2-1; D gene: .; V gene: TRBV27; CDR3 length: 13; clone size: .; CDR3 DNA: TGTGCCAGCAACTCAGGGTCGCACAATGAGCAGTTCTTC; CDR3 protein: CASNSGSHNEQFF
J gene: TRBJ1-3; D gene: .; V gene: TRBV6-5; CDR3 length: 14; clone size: once; CDR3 DNA: TGTGCCAGCACGGGGGGACTCGCTGGAAACACCATATATTTT; CDR3 protein: CASTGGLAGNTIYF
J gene: TRBJ2-7; D gene: .; V gene: TRBV3-1/TRBV3-2; CDR3 length: 12; clone size: once; CDR3 DNA: TGTGCCAGCAGCCAAGCCCTTAACGAGCAGTACTTC; CDR3 protein: CASSQALNEQYF
J gene: TRBJ1-2; D gene: TRBD1; V gene: TRBV29-1; CDR3 length: 16; clone size: .; CDR3 DNA: TGCAGCGTTGAAGATATTACGGGACAGGCGTCCCATGGCTACACCTTC; CDR3 protein: CSVEDITGQASHGYTF
J gene: TRBJ2-3; D gene: .; V gene: TRBV7-8; CDR3 length: 15; clone size: .; CDR3 DNA: TGTGCCAGCAGCCCGGCAGGAAACCCCACAGATACGCAGTATTTT; CDR3 protein: CASSPAGNPTDTQYF
J gene: TRBJ2-1; D gene: .; V gene: TRBV5-6; CDR3 length: 13; clone size: .; CDR3 DNA: TGTGCCAGCAGCTTGGCCGGGGTGAATGAGCAGTTCTTC; CDR3 protein: CASSLAGVNEQFF
J gene: TRBJ2-3; D gene: TRBD2; V gene: TRBV14; CDR3 length: 16; clone size: once; CDR3 DNA: TGTGCCAGCAGTCCCAATAGCGGGGGGGCCAGGGATACGCAGTATTTT; CDR3 protein: CASSPNSGGARDTQYF
J gene: TRBJ1-2; D gene: .; V gene: TRBV30; CDR3 length: 10; clone size: .; CDR3 DNA: TGTGCCTGGAAAAGCTATGGCTACACCTTC; CDR3 protein: CAWKSYGYTF
J gene: TRBJ1-5; D gene: TRBD1; V gene: TRBV23-1; CDR3 length: 14; clone size: once; CDR3 DNA: TGCGCCAGCAGGCTTAGGGGGCCGGAGCAGCCCCAGCATTTT; CDR3 protein: CASRLRGPEQPQHF
J gene: TRBJ2-1; D gene: .; V gene: TRBV3-1/TRBV3-2; CDR3 length: 15; clone size: .; CDR3 DNA: TGTGCCAGCAGCCATTTCGGTTTTTCCTACAATGAGCAGTTCTTC; CDR3 protein: CASSHFGFSYNEQFF
J gene: TRBJ1-1; D gene: .; V gene: TRBV18; CDR3 length: 11; clone size: .; CDR3 DNA: TGTGCCAGCTCACCAAAGACTGAAGCTTTCTTT; CDR3 protein: CASSPKTEAFF
J gene: TRBJ1-1; D gene: .; V gene: TRBV6-6; CDR3 length: 12; clone size: .; CDR3 DNA: TGTGCCAGCAGTTACATGAACACTGAAGCTTTCTTT; CDR3 protein: CASSYMNTEAFF
J gene: TRBJ1-1; D gene: .; V gene: TRBV9; CDR3 length: 13; clone size: .; CDR3 DNA: TGTGCCAGCAGTTCGGGGGTTGGCACTGAAGCTTTCTTT; CDR3 protein: CASSSGVGTEAFF
J gene: TRBJ1-4; D gene: .; V gene: TRBV15; CDR3 length: 15; clone size: .; CDR3 DNA: TGTGCCACCAGCAGTTTAGCGGGGAAAGGGGAAAAACTGTTTTTT; CDR3 protein: CATSSLAGKGEKLFF
J gene: TRBJ2-1; D gene: TRBD2; V gene: TRBV3-1/TRBV3-2; CDR3 length: 16; clone size: .; CDR3 DNA: TGTGCCAGCAGCCAAGATAGCGGGGGGGCGTACAATGAGCAGTTCTTC; CDR3 protein: CASSQDSGGAYNEQFF
J gene: TRBJ1-6; D gene: TRBD1; V gene: TRBV18; CDR3 length: 13; clone size: once; CDR3 DNA: TGTGCCAGCTCGCCAGGGACAGTTTCACCCCTCCACTTT; CDR3 protein: CASSPGTVSPLHF
J gene: TRBJ1-3; D gene: .; V gene: TRBV2; CDR3 length: 15; clone size: once; CDR3 DNA: TGTGCCAGCATTCCAGGGCGTAGCTCTGGAAACACCATATATTTT; CDR3 protein: CASIPGRSSGNTIYF
J gene: TRBJ2-1; D gene: TRBD2; V gene: TRBV20-1; CDR3 length: 14; clone size: few; CDR3 DNA: TGCAGTGCTAGTTCCGGGGGGGGCTACAATGAGCAGTTCTTC; CDR3 protein: CSASSGGGYNEQFF
J gene: TRBJ2-2; D gene: .; V gene: TRBV28; CDR3 length: 15; clone size: .; CDR3 DNA: TGTGCCAGCACCCCGGGACCGATGAACACCGGGGAGCTGTTTTTT; CDR3 protein: CASTPGPMNTGELFF
J gene: TRBJ2-5; D gene: .; V gene: TRBV27; CDR3 length: 15; clone size: .; CDR3 DNA: TGTGCCAGCAGCGGGGGGCCAGGTCAGACCGAGACCCAGTACTTC; CDR3 protein: CASSGGPGQTETQYF
J gene: TRBJ1-6; D gene: .; V gene: TRBV19; CDR3 length: 13; clone size: .; CDR3 DNA: TGTGCCAGTAGGGAGGGGGAAAATTCACCCCTCCACTTT; CDR3 protein: CASREGENSPLHF
J gene: TRBJ2-1; D gene: TRBD1; V gene: TRBV7-9; CDR3 length: 15; clone size: once; CDR3 DNA: TGTGCCAGCAGCTTAGGGGACAGGGGGCACAATGAGCAGTTCTTC; CDR3 protein: CASSLGDRGHNEQFF
J gene: TRBJ1-1; D gene: .; V gene: TRBV27; CDR3 length: 13; clone size: .; CDR3 DNA: TGTGCCAGCAACGGAGGTATCAACACTGAAGCTTTCTTT; CDR3 protein: CASNGGINTEAFF
J gene: TRBJ1-1; D gene: .; V gene: TRBV5-5; CDR3 length: 14; clone size: .; CDR3 DNA: TGTGCCAGCAGCTTGGTGGCGGGAAACACTGAAGCTTTCTTT; CDR3 protein: CASSLVAGNTEAFF
J gene: TRBJ1-1; D gene: TRBD1; V gene: TRBV5-6; CDR3 length: 14; clone size: .; CDR3 DNA: TGTGCCAGCAGCCGGATGACAGGGGTCACTGAAGCTTTCTTT; CDR3 protein: CASSRMTGVTEAFF
J gene: TRBJ2-2; D gene: .; V gene: TRBV10-2; CDR3 length: 15; clone size: .; CDR3 DNA: TGCGCCAGCAGTTCCCGGGCCGCGAACACCGGGGAGCTGTTTTTT; CDR3 protein: CASSSRAANTGELFF
J gene: TRBJ2-2; D gene: TRBD2; V gene: TRBV2; CDR3 length: 18; clone size: few; CDR3 DNA: TGTGCCAGCAGTGAAGGAACGACGGGAGGGTCCGTAGGAAGGGAGCTGTTTTTT; CDR3 protein: CASSEGTTGGSVGRELFF